This paragraph covers one T cell receptor beta chain sequence. At least ten counts were recorded for this clonotype. The target of this receptor is not known. The record has no base qualities; no much larger clone is one base away. This sample was included in a study of blood T cells in healthy people across ages (dated by TCRdb to the mid-2010s). About the study as a whole: In model experiments, template switching captured roughly one uniquely barcoded TCR beta cDNA molecule for every two T cells. To avoid experimental bias, donors of different ages were spread randomly across the sequencing lanes. For two donors (one aged 18 to 29 and one aged 80 or older), the study analyzed two additional independent replicas of 1 million unique cDNA reads from the same blood draw. To track age-related changes in TCR beta repertoire diversity, the study relied on deep sequencing normalized with unique cDNA molecular identifiers. The donors were divided into four age groups: young (average 16 years), middle-aged (approximately 41), aged (approximately 62) and long-lived (roughly 82). Results the study describes overall, beyond this receptor: Observed TCR beta diversity correlated strongly with the percentage of naive T cells measured by flow cytometry. Estimates of total diversity based on one million sequenced T cells were regarded as lower bounds and as underestimates. Compared with the aged group, the long-lived group had more naive CD4+ T cells, fewer expanded clones and increased TCR diversity, a pattern suggesting age selection. As age increased, observed TCR beta diversity per million T cells dropped in a roughly linear way, and a significant reduction was already evident by age 40. Because the CMV infection status of the donors was unknown, age-related changes in expanded clonotypes may potentially have been confounded. Since profiling was done on bulk unsorted PBMCs, naive and antigen-experienced compartments could not be conclusively compared.

Libraries were constructed by 5' RACE. Sequencing instrument: Illumina HiSeq 2500. The second PCR ran for roughly 7 to 12 cycles and used a J-beta primer mix along with a sample-barcoded 5' primer. A unique molecular identifier was introduced onto each TCR beta cDNA molecule by a template-switch 5' adaptor carrying 12 random nucleotides. Each sample yielded at least 3 million CDR3-containing paired-end reads. The Mint cDNA synthesis kit, primed by a TRBC-specific oligonucleotide, was used to synthesize first-strand cDNA from all RNA. Following uracil-DNA glycosylase treatment, all cDNA underwent a first 18-cycle PCR with the universal primers M1SS and BC2_uni_R. The authors' analysis ran thus. Normalization of each sample was performed by random selection of 1 million high-quality reads, each carrying a distinct molecular identifier. Reads with shared molecular identifiers were discarded instead of being binned into consensus sequences. CDR3 identification, clonotype clustering and error correction used MiTCR with a Q25 quality threshold and the strictest error-elimination algorithm. Lower-bound total TCR beta diversity was estimated with a nonparametric unseen species model using Euler transformation. TCRdb's own reprocessing of the public reads used fastp at Q25 and MiXCR and kept productive beta chains. Each record represents a unique CDR3 protein, reported with the most common genes and DNA among its rows. For this entry, the V and J calls and clone size follow TCRdb and not the study's own pipeline. The sample table shows about 640,000 distinct CDR3 sequences, and 25% to 30% are seen once. Around a sixth of the sample belongs to the ten largest clones.

The junction shows trimming of 2 bases on V and 3 bases on J, plus 8 bases between the germline ends. Its CDR3 holds 13 amino acids, cysteine through phenylalanine. Only CDR3 DNA remains: 39 bases, in frame from the first base. The germline V gene (reference sequence) provides CDR1 SEHNR and CDR2 FQNEAQ. The roughly 39 donors, aged about 6 to 95 years, were systemically healthy Caucasian individuals from Russia. Ten milliliters of peripheral blood were drawn from each donor into EDTA-treated Vacutainer tubes. PBMCs were isolated by Ficoll-Paque density-gradient centrifugation, with at least 6 million obtained per sample. Trizol reagent was used to extract total RNA from PBMCs, with at least 5.5 micrograms per sample. For every donor, flow cytometry on a PBMC aliquot measured the percentage of naive CD45RAhigh/CD27high T cells.

This receptor was obtained from a woman of 80 years or more in good health. Sequencing was done on a sample of blood. The sequence links TRBV7-9 to TRBJ2-7; no D gene call is confident. The CDR3 is CASSLTSGYEQYF. The nucleotide sequence reads TGTGCCAGCAGCTTAACTTCCGGCTACGAGCAGTACTTC.